This TCR beta chain was captured by sequencing in a study of beta chain features in type 1 diabetes. Background on the study: Age, gender and cell yields were alike across patients and healthy donors. Study findings and constraints: The study found moderately but significantly shorter TCRB CDR3s in all four CD4+ subsets of Type 1 diabetes patients. PCR might show a preference for shorter templates, equally across patients and controls. More deletions and fewer insertions at VDJ junctions were seen in type 1 diabetes patients.

In all sorted populations, purity surpassed 95%. Note on this clone: Its specificity is unknown.

Every bit of the isolated RNA underwent reverse transcription, so sequencing read expressed TCRB transcripts. Sequencing used immunoSEQ multiplex PCR; TCRdb keeps in-frame clones, though not all of them. Of more than 300,000 clones in the sample, over 10% are singletons; the top ten hold 0.0095% to 0.012%. This CDR3 is built from 14 residues. CDR1 is SNHLY, CDR2 FYNNEI, per germline. Trimming removed 6 bases from V and 9 bases from J; junction bases left unmatched: 9. The sample consisted of naive CD4+ T cells from blood. The receptor's source is a woman aged 18-29 years with type 1 diabetes. The chain carries TRBV2 and TRBJ1-5; TRBD1 aligns across 9 bases. CDR3 in amino acids: CASRAGTGQGPQHF. As DNA, the CDR3 is TGTGCCAGCAGGGCTGGGACAGGGCAAGGGCCCCAGCATTTT.